This record looks at one T cell receptor (beta chain) sequence and its context. What it recognizes is unknown. Profiling relied on immunoSEQ multiplex PCR, and the TCRdb table lists in-frame clones only, not all of them. The sample lists fewer than 40,000 clones; over 75% were seen once. The record originates from a study of OX40 agonist ivuxolimab in advanced cancers. The wider study: Melanoma, hepatocellular carcinoma, head and neck or renal cell cancer occurred in dose-escalation patients. Eligibility admitted prior anti-PD-1, anti-PD-L1 or anti-CTLA-4 therapy; roughly 39% had some. Partial responses were observed in three patients, of whom one had hepatocellular carcinoma and two had cutaneous melanoma.

The study, taken as a whole, reports: There was clonal expansion of CD4+ and CD8+ blood T cells by week 6 at 0.1 to 3.0 mg/kg.

The source of this sequence is an adult with an advanced solid tumor such as melanoma, head and neck, liver or kidney cancer. The sequencing here drew on CD4+ or CD8+ T cells sorted from blood, taken in a trial of the OX40 agonist ivuxolimab.

The CDR3 nucleotides read TGCGCCAGCAGCCAATCAGCGACAGGCCATACTGAAGCTTTCTTT. It is translated as CASSQSATGHTEAFF. This chain links TRBV4-3 with TRBJ1-1; maybe TRBD1 (6 bases). Germline CDR1 and CDR2: LGHNA and YSLEER. The CDR3 is 15 residues long. V shed 2 bases and J shed 5 bases, with 15 bases lying between them.